The rows below give T cell receptor beta chains drawn from one sample of a study of T cells after yellow fever vaccination. TCRdb reanalysed the 5' RACE reads using MiXCR and keeps one entry per CDR3 protein. The repertoire consists of 78,000 or so distinct CDR3 sequences, with roughly 7% occurring once and the leading ten covering more than 25%. The sample here was CD8+ T cells sorted from PBMCs, taken 10 to 11 days after the first yellow fever vaccination. The receptors stem from a man aged 18-30 years who received the YFV17D yellow fever vaccine. CDR3s include the opening cysteine and the closing phenylalanine or tryptophan. D genes are given only for firm matches. Part of the rows lack a size; the others show once, few, many or a class for expanded clones.

D: TRBD2
V: TRBV7-6
J: TRBJ2-3
length: 16
size: many
DNA: TGTGCCAGCAGCCCCCGACTAGCGGTTATAACAGATACGCAGTATTTT
CDR3: CASSPRLAVITDTQYF

D: .
V: TRBV4-2
J: TRBJ2-7
length: 14
size: .
DNA: TGTGCCAGCAGCCCTGGGGGCCTGGGCTACGAGCAGTACTTC
CDR3: CASSPGGLGYEQYF

D: .
V: TRBV20-1
J: TRBJ2-7
length: 12
size: many
DNA: TGCAGTGCTAGAGCCCAGGGCCGGGAGCAGTACTTC
CDR3: CSARAQGREQYF

D: .
V: TRBV7-6
J: TRBJ2-1
length: 15
size: many
DNA: TGTGCCAGCAGCTTAGAGTCGTGGGGACCGGTTTGGCAGTTCTTC
CDR3: CASSLESWGPVWQFF

D: .
V: TRBV6-1
J: TRBJ2-6
length: 15
size: .
DNA: TGTGCCAGCAGCCTAACTAGTACTGGGGCCAACGTCCTGACTTTC
CDR3: CASSLTSTGANVLTF

D: .
V: TRBV7-9
J: TRBJ1-1
length: 13
size: many
DNA: TGTGCCAGCAGCGCCGATTGGAACACTGAAGCTTTCTTT
CDR3: CASSADWNTEAFF

D: .
V: TRBV27
J: TRBJ2-2
length: 14
size: many
DNA: TGTGCCAGCAGTTGGGGGTTGAACACCGGGGAGCTGTTTTTT
CDR3: CASSWGLNTGELFF

D: TRBD1
V: TRBV4-1
J: TRBJ1-5
length: 15
size: many
DNA: TGCGCCAGCAGCCAAGAGGGCCAGGGGGTCCAGCCCCAGCATTTT
CDR3: CASSQEGQGVQPQHF

D: TRBD1
V: TRBV4-1
J: TRBJ2-3
length: 16
size: many
DNA: TGCGCCAGCAGCCACGAAACAGGGGGATACACAGATACGCAGTATTTT
CDR3: CASSHETGGYTDTQYF

D: TRBD1
V: TRBV27
J: TRBJ2-3
length: 15
size: few
DNA: TGTGCCAGCAGTCCGACAGGGGGATCGGGAGATACGCAGTATTTT
CDR3: CASSPTGGSGDTQYF

D: TRBD1
V: TRBV4-2
J: TRBJ1-1
length: 15
size: many
DNA: TGTGCCAGCAGCCAACTACAGGGGGCGGACACTGAAGCTTTCTTT
CDR3: CASSQLQGADTEAFF

D: TRBD1
V: TRBV12-3/TRBV12-4
J: TRBJ1-6
length: 13
size: few
DNA: TGTGCCAGCAGGTGGACAGGGGATTCACCCCTCCACTTT
CDR3: CASRWTGDSPLHF

D: TRBD2
V: TRBV27
J: TRBJ2-2
length: 16
size: many
DNA: TGTGCCAGCAGTTTAGTCTTCGGGGGGACCACCGGGGAGCTGTTTTTT
CDR3: CASSLVFGGTTGELFF

D: .
V: TRBV15
J: TRBJ2-7
length: 15
size: many
DNA: TGTGCCACCAGCAGGGCGGCAGGGGGGCCATACGAGCAGTACTTC
CDR3: CATSRAAGGPYEQYF

D: .
V: TRBV12-3/TRBV12-4
J: TRBJ2-2
length: 16
size: many
DNA: TGTGCCAGCAGTTACGGCAGGGTGTTCTACACCGGGGAGCTGTTTTTT
CDR3: CASSYGRVFYTGELFF

D: .
V: TRBV5-6
J: TRBJ2-1
length: 14
size: few
DNA: TGTGCCAGCAGCCCCGGGCTCCTGCACAATGAGCAGTTCTTC
CDR3: CASSPGLLHNEQFF

D: .
V: TRBV4-1
J: TRBJ2-1
length: 13
size: .
DNA: TGCGCCAGCAGCCCTTTTGCGTTCTATGAGCAGTTCTTC
CDR3: CASSPFAFYEQFF

D: TRBD1
V: TRBV5-1
J: TRBJ2-2
length: 16
size: many
DNA: TGCGCCAGCAGCGATGACAGGGGGCCGTACACCGGGGAGCTGTTTTTT
CDR3: CASSDDRGPYTGELFF

D: .
V: TRBV5-8
J: TRBJ1-3
length: 14
size: many
DNA: TGTGCCAGCGGGAGGGTTATCTCTGGAAACACCATATATTTT
CDR3: CASGRVISGNTIYF

D: .
V: TRBV11-2
J: TRBJ2-1
length: 16
size: few
DNA: TGTGCCAGCAGCTCAGATTGGGGGAGCTCCTACAATGAGCAGTTCTTC
CDR3: CASSSDWGSSYNEQFF

D: .
V: TRBV13
J: TRBJ2-7
length: 15
size: .
DNA: TGTGCCAGCAGCTCAATGACTAGGGGGGAGTACGAGCAGTACTTC
CDR3: CASSSMTRGEYEQYF

D: .
V: TRBV4-3
J: TRBJ2-4
length: 14
size: many
DNA: TGCGCCAGCAGCCATCACCAGCGGCCAAACATTCAGTACTTC
CDR3: CASSHHQRPNIQYF

D: .
V: TRBV5-1
J: TRBJ2-5
length: 15
size: many
DNA: TGCGCCAGCAGCTCCCAGGGGGGGCGAGGAGAGACCCAGTACTTC
CDR3: CASSSQGGRGETQYF

D: TRBD1
V: TRBV4-1
J: TRBJ1-3
length: 20
size: .
DNA: TGCGCCAGCAGCCAGGTATCCGGACAGGGTCCCTTCAGCTCTGGAAACACCATATATTTT
CDR3: CASSQVSGQGPFSSGNTIYF

D: .
V: TRBV9
J: TRBJ1-1
length: 13
size: .
DNA: TGTGCCAGCAGCGTAGACATGAACACTGAAGCTTTCTTT
CDR3: CASSVDMNTEAFF

D: TRBD1
V: TRBV4-1
J: TRBJ1-4
length: 14
size: .
DNA: TGCGCCAGCAGCCAACGGACAGGGGTTGAAAAACTGTTTTTT
CDR3: CASSQRTGVEKLFF

D: .
V: TRBV7-9
J: TRBJ2-3
length: 16
size: few
DNA: TGTGCCAGCAGCCGAGGGGGTCACAGAAACACAGATACGCAGTATTTT
CDR3: CASSRGGHRNTDTQYF

D: .
V: TRBV12-3/TRBV12-4
J: TRBJ2-1
length: 14
size: many
DNA: TGTGCCAGCGAGGCGCCCCCCTCCTACAATGAGCAGTTCTTC
CDR3: CASEAPPSYNEQFF

D: TRBD1
V: TRBV7-6
J: TRBJ1-5
length: 16
size: many
DNA: TGTGCCAGCAGCTTAGCGGGGGACAGACCGAATCAGCCCCAGCATTTT
CDR3: CASSLAGDRPNQPQHF

D: .
V: TRBV4-1
J: TRBJ2-7
length: 14
size: many
DNA: TGCGCCAGCAGCCCACGGGGAGGTCCGGGGGAGCAGTACTTC
CDR3: CASSPRGGPGEQYF

D: .
V: TRBV5-1
J: TRBJ2-5
length: 15
size: many
DNA: TGCGCCAGCAGCTGGGCGGACGGATCCCAAGAGACCCAGTACTTC
CDR3: CASSWADGSQETQYF

D: .
V: TRBV7-3
J: TRBJ2-1
length: 12
size: .
DNA: TGTGCCAGCAGCCCACTGGGGGCCGCGCAGTTCTTC
CDR3: CASSPLGAAQFF

D: .
V: TRBV6-6
J: TRBJ1-4
length: 13
size: many
DNA: TGTGCCAGCAGTTACCTCCGCGCGGAAAAACTGTTTTTT
CDR3: CASSYLRAEKLFF

D: .
V: TRBV6-2/TRBV6-3
J: TRBJ1-5
length: 14
size: few
DNA: TGTGCCAGCAGTTACAAAGGGGACGGTCAGCCCCAGCATTTT
CDR3: CASSYKGDGQPQHF

D: .
V: TRBV30
J: TRBJ2-7
length: 13
size: .
DNA: TGTGCCTGGAGTGTAGGTTCTAACTACGAGCAGTACTTC
CDR3: CAWSVGSNYEQYF

D: TRBD1
V: TRBV12-3/TRBV12-4
J: TRBJ2-7
length: 15
size: many
DNA: TGTGCCAGCAGTCCTACCGGGACAGGGTCTACCGAGCAGTACTTC
CDR3: CASSPTGTGSTEQYF

D: .
V: TRBV4-1
J: TRBJ2-3
length: 14
size: many
DNA: TGCGCCAGCAGCCCTACGGGAGGCACAGATACGCAGTATTTT
CDR3: CASSPTGGTDTQYF

D: .
V: TRBV6-5
J: TRBJ2-3
length: 16
size: many
DNA: TGTGCCAGCAGTTACTTGACAGGAGGATTGGGGGATACGCAGTATTTT
CDR3: CASSYLTGGLGDTQYF

D: .
V: TRBV20-1
J: TRBJ2-7
length: 11
size: many
DNA: TGCAGTGCCGAACTAGACTACGAGCAGTACTTC
CDR3: CSAELDYEQYF

D: .
V: TRBV12-3/TRBV12-4
J: TRBJ1-1
length: 14
size: many
DNA: TGTGCCAGCAGCCCGGGACCGGTAAACACTGAAGCTTTCTTT
CDR3: CASSPGPVNTEAFF

D: .
V: TRBV7-8
J: TRBJ1-1
length: 16
size: .
DNA: TGTGCCAGCAGCTTAGCCCGGACAGTTGTTCGGACTGAAGCTTTCTTT
CDR3: CASSLARTVVRTEAFF

D: .
V: TRBV21-1
J: TRBJ1-2
length: 14
size: many
DNA: TGTGCCAGCAGCATCGGACAGGCCAACTATGGCTACACCTTC
CDR3: CASSIGQANYGYTF

D: TRBD2
V: TRBV4-2
J: TRBJ2-7
length: 15
size: many
DNA: TGTGCCAGCAGCCAGGAGACTAGCGGGGGGTACGAGCAGTACTTC
CDR3: CASSQETSGGYEQYF

D: .
V: TRBV4-3
J: TRBJ2-1
length: 16
size: many
DNA: TGCGCCAGCAGCCATGAACAGGGCCCTGCCCCAAATGAGCAGTTCTTC
CDR3: CASSHEQGPAPNEQFF

D: TRBD2
V: TRBV7-3
J: TRBJ2-1
length: 17
size: many
DNA: TGTGCCAGCAGCTTAGCGGGGGGGAACCCTCCCTACAATGAGCAGTTCTTC
CDR3: CASSLAGGNPPYNEQFF

D: TRBD1
V: TRBV7-8
J: TRBJ2-7
length: 14
size: medium-sized
DNA: TGTGCCAGCAGCGTCGGACAGGGTGCCTACGAGCAGTACTTC
CDR3: CASSVGQGAYEQYF

D: TRBD1
V: TRBV5-1
J: TRBJ2-7
length: 15
size: few
DNA: TGCGCCAGCAGCTTGGGACAGGGAATCTTCTACGAGCAGTACTTC
CDR3: CASSLGQGIFYEQYF

D: .
V: TRBV4-2
J: TRBJ2-3
length: 13
size: .
DNA: TGTGCCAGCAGCCAAGTGGTAAGGGATACGCAGTATTTT
CDR3: CASSQVVRDTQYF

D: .
V: TRBV3-1
J: TRBJ1-1
length: 14
size: many
DNA: TGTGCCAGCAGCCAAGAAAGGGCGCGAACTGAAGCTTTCTTT
CDR3: CASSQERARTEAFF

D: .
V: TRBV5-1
J: TRBJ2-3
length: 15
size: few
DNA: TGCGCCAGCAGCTTAGGTGGGACCAACACAGATACGCAGTATTTT
CDR3: CASSLGGTNTDTQYF

D: TRBD2
V: TRBV3-1
J: TRBJ2-3
length: 16
size: .
DNA: TGTGCCAGCAGCCAAGGAGCGGGGGGGTTTACAGATACGCAGTATTTT
CDR3: CASSQGAGGFTDTQYF

D: TRBD1
V: TRBV6-5
J: TRBJ2-7
length: 18
size: few
DNA: TGTGCCAGCAGTTCCGGTTCCCTACAACCGGGACAGGGGAACGAGCAGTACTTC
CDR3: CASSSGSLQPGQGNEQYF

D: .
V: TRBV19
J: TRBJ1-1
length: 14
size: few
DNA: TGTGCCAGTAGAGGGTGGGGGCGCGGTACTGAAGCTTTCTTT
CDR3: CASRGWGRGTEAFF

D: .
V: TRBV4-1
J: TRBJ2-1
length: 16
size: .
DNA: TGCGCCAGCAGCCCTGTAGGGAGTCGGCCGGGGAATGAGCAGTTCTTC
CDR3: CASSPVGSRPGNEQFF

D: .
V: TRBV13
J: TRBJ1-1
length: 14
size: many
DNA: TGTGCCAGCAGCCGAAATGACGAGAACACTGAAGCTTTCTTT
CDR3: CASSRNDENTEAFF

D: .
V: TRBV12-3/TRBV12-4
J: TRBJ2-6
length: 16
size: many
DNA: TGTGCCAGCAGTTTAAGGGGGGCCCCTGGGGCCAACGTCCTGACTTTC
CDR3: CASSLRGAPGANVLTF

D: .
V: TRBV4-3
J: TRBJ1-6
length: 16
size: .
DNA: TGCGCCAGCAGCCAGCGAGACAGTTCCTATAATTCACCCCTCCACTTT
CDR3: CASSQRDSSYNSPLHF

D: TRBD2
V: TRBV4-3
J: TRBJ2-6
length: 16
size: medium-sized
DNA: TGCGCCAGCAGCCAGACTAGCGGTTCTGGGGCCAACGTCCTGACTTTC
CDR3: CASSQTSGSGANVLTF

D: TRBD2
V: TRBV12-3/TRBV12-4
J: TRBJ2-3
length: 19
size: few
DNA: TGTGCCAGCAGTTCGAAAATGACTAGCGGGGGCCCCGGGGCAGATACGCAGTATTTT
CDR3: CASSSKMTSGGPGADTQYF